This TCR beta chain is from a study of T-cell memory formation after mild COVID-19. CDR1 and CDR2 (germline): KGHSH, LQKENI. V gave up 4 bases and J gave up 7 bases, with 26 bases separating them. This CDR3 is built from 17 residues. The 5'RACE method, run with constant-segment primers, produced TCR alpha and TCR beta cDNA libraries (carrying sample barcodes and UMIs). TCRdb redid the calling of the 5' RACE reads with MiXCR, one entry per CDR3 protein. In the table there are roughly 80,000 distinct CDR3 sequences, roughly 13% of which are singletons. The receptor was derived from an adult woman who had mild COVID-19 (a few samples of this study predate the infection). Cell type and time point are not known. This sequence joins TRBV18 and TRBJ2-7; a weak D match, TRBD1 (6 bases). The specimen sequenced was PBMCs or a T cell subset sorted from them (not recorded which). DNA for the CDR3: TGTGCCAGCTCACTAATAAGGGTTAAGGACAGCGGCTTGGAGCAGTACTTC. Translated, it gives CASSLIRVKDSGLEQYF.